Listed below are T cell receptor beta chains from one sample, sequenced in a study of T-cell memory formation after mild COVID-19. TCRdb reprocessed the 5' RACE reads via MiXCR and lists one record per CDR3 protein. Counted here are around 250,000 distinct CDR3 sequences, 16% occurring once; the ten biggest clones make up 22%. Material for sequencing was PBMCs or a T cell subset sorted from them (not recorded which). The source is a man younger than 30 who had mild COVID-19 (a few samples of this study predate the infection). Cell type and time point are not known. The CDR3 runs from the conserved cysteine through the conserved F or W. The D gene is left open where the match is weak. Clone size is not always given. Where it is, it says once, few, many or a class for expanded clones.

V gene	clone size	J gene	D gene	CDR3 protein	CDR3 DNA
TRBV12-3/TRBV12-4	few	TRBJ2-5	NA	CASSLPHASGETQYF	TGTGCCAGCAGTTTACCACACGCCTCCGGGGAGACCCAGTACTTC
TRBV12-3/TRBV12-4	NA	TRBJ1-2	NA	CASSLAPGGLGGYTF	TGTGCCAGCAGTTTAGCGCCCGGTGGGCTTGGTGGCTACACCTTC
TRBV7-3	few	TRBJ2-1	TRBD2	CASSPSGGAVEQFF	TGTGCCAGCAGCCCAAGCGGGGGGGCGGTTGAGCAGTTCTTC
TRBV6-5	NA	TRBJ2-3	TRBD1	CASSYSMSGTGTLDTQYF	TGTGCCAGCAGTTACTCGATGTCCGGGACAGGGACCCTGGATACGCAGTATTTT
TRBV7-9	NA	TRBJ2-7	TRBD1	CASSPGQGSSYEQYF	TGTGCCAGCAGCCCCGGACAGGGGAGCTCCTACGAGCAGTACTTC
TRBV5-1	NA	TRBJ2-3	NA	CASSLEQSPDTQYF	TGCGCCAGCAGCTTGGAACAGTCCCCAGATACGCAGTATTTT
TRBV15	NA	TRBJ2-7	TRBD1	CATSRGQDDYEQYF	TGTGCCACCAGCAGGGGACAGGATGATTACGAGCAGTACTTC
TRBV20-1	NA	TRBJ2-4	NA	CSAQDRRGNIQYF	TGCAGTGCTCAGGACAGGCGGGGCAACATTCAGTACTTC
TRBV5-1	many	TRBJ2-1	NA	CASTGSAYANEQFF	TGCGCCAGCACCGGTTCGGCCTATGCGAATGAGCAGTTCTTC
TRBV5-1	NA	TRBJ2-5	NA	CASGSQETQYF	TGCGCCAGCGGGTCCCAAGAGACCCAGTACTTC
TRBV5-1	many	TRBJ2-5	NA	CASSPGPNQETQYF	TGCGCCAGCAGCCCGGGACCGAACCAAGAGACCCAGTACTTC
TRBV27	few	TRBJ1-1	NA	CASSFSGKRTEAFF	TGTGCCAGCAGTTTCTCAGGGAAGAGGACTGAAGCTTTCTTT
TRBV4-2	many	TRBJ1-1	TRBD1	CASGNMGQGSTEAFF	TGTGCCAGCGGGAATATGGGACAGGGCAGCACTGAAGCTTTCTTT
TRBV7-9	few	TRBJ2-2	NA	CASSRLEGPTGELFF	TGTGCCAGCAGCCGCCTGGAAGGGCCCACCGGGGAGCTGTTTTTT
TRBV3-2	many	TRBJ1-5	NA	CASSQDFSRFSNQPQHF	TGTGCCAGCAGCCAAGATTTTAGCAGGTTTAGCAATCAGCCCCAGCATTTT